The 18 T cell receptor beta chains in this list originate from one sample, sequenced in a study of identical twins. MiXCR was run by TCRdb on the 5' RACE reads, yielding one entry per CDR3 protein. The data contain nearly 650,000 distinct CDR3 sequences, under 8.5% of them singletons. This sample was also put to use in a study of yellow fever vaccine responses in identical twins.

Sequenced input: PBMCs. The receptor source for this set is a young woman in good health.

CDR3 nucleotides: TGCAGCGTTGGAGTAAGGGGGAACACTGAAGCTTTCTTT. Translating gives CSVGVRGNTEAFF. This chain links TRBV29-1 with TRBJ1-1, with D perhaps matching TRBD1 (5 bases). V dropped 4 bases and J dropped 1 base, with 10 bases sitting between them. This CDR3 is built from 13 residues. Looked up from germline, CDR1 is SQVTM and CDR2 is ANQGSEA. The full variable domain, in which reference TRBV29-1 and TRBJ1-1 provide the parts outside the CDR3, is SAVISQKPSRDICQRGTSLTIQCQVDSQVTMMFWYRQQPGQSLTLIATANQGSEATYESGFVIDKFPISRPNLTFSTLTVSNMSPEDSSIYLCSVGVRGNTEAFFGQGTRLTVV.

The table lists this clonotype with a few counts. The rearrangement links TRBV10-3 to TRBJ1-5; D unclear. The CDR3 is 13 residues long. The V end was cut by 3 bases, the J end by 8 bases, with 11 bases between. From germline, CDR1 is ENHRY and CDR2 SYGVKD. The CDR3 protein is CAISDGFFEPQHF. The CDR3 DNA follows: TGTGCCATCAGTGACGGATTCTTCGAGCCCCAGCATTTT.

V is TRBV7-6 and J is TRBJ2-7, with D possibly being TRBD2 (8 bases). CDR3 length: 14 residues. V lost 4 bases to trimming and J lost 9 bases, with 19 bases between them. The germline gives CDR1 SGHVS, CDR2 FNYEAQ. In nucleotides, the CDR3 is TGTGCCAGCAGCTCCGGACAGGCCGGGGGGGCGCAGTACTTC. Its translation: CASSSGQAGGAQYF.

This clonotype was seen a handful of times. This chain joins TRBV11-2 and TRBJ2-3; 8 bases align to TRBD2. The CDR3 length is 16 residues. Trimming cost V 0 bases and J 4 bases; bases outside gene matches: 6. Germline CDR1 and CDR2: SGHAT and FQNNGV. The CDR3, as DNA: TGTGCCAGCAGCTTAGATAGCGGGGCGCGGGCAGATACGCAGTATTTT. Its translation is CASSLDSGARADTQYF.

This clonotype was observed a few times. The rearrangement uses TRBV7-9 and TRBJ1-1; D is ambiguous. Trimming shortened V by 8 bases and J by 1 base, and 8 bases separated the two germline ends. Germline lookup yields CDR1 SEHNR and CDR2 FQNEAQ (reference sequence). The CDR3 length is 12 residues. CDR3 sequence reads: CASLKENTEAFF. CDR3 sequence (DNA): TGTGCCAGCTTGAAAGAGAACACTGAAGCTTTCTTT.

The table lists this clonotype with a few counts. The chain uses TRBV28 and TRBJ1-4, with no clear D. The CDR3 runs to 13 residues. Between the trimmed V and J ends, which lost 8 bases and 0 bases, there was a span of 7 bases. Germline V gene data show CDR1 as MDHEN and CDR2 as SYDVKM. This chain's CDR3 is CASCSATNEKLFF. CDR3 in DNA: TGTGCCAGCTGTTCTGCAACTAATGAAAAACTGTTTTTT.

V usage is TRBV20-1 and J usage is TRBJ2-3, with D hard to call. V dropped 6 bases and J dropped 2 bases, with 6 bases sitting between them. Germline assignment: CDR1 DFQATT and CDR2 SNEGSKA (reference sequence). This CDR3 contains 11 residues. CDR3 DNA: TGCAGTGCCCCGCACACAGATACGCAGTATTTT. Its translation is CSAPHTDTQYF.

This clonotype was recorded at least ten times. The CDR3 DNA sequence: TGTGCCAGCAGTTCAACGACAGGGGGCTTGGCGACCCAGTACTTC. This codes for CASSSTTGGLATQYF. The chain recombines TRBV6-5 with TRBJ2-5; 10 nucleotides line up with TRBD1. This CDR3 has 15 residues. The germline gives CDR1 MNHEY, CDR2 SVGAGI. The trim removed 4 bases at V and 7 bases at J, leaving 9 bases unmatched.

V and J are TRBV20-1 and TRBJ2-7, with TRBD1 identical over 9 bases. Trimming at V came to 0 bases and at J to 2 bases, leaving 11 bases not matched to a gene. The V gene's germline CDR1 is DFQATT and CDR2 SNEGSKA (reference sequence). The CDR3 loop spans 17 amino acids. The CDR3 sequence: CSARDQKGTGYPYEQYF. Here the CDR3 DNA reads TGCAGTGCTAGAGATCAAAAGGGGACAGGGTATCCCTACGAGCAGTACTTC.

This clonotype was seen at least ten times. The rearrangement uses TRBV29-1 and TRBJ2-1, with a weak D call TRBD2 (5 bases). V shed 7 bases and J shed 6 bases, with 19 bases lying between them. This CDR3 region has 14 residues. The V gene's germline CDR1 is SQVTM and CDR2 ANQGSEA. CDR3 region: CSAVKLTSRNEQFF. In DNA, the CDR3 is TGCAGCGCCGTGAAGCTCACTAGTCGCAATGAGCAGTTCTTC.

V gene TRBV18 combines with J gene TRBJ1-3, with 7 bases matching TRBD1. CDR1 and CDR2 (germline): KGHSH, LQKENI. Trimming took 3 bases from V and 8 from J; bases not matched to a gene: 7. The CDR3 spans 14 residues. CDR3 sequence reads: CASSPRQGRDTIYF. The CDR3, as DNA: TGTGCCAGCTCACCGCGACAGGGTAGAGACACCATATATTTT.

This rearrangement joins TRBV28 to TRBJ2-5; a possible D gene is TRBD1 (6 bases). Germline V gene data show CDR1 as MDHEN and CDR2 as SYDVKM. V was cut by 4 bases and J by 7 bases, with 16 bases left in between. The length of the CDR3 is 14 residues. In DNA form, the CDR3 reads TGTGCCAGCAGTTCCTTAGTCAGGGGCGCGACCCAGTACTTC. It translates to CASSSLVRGATQYF.

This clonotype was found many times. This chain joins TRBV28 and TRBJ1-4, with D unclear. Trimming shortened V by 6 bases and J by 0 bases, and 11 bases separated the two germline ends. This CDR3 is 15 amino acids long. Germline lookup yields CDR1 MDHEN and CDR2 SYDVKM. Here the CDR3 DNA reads TGTGCCAGCAGCTCCCAAGGTGCAACTAATGAAAAACTGTTTTTT. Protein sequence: CASSSQGATNEKLFF.

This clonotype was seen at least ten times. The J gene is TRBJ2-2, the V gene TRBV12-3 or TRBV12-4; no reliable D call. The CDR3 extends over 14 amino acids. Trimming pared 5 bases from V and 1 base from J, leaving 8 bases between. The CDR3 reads CASSPHLNTGELFF. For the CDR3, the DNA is TGTGCCAGCAGTCCACACCTGAACACCGGGGAGCTGTTTTTT.

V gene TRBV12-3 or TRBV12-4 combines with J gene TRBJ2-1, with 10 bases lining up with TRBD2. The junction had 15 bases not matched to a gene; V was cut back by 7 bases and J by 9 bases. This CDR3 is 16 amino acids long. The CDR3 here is CASNPPLAGVIVEQFF. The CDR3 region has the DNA TGTGCCAGCAACCCACCCCTAGCGGGAGTCATTGTTGAGCAGTTCTTC.

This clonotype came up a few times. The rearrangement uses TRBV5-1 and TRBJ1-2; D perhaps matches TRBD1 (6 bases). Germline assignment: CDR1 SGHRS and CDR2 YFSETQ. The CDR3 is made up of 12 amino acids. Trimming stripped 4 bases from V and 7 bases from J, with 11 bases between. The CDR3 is CASSADSSGYTF. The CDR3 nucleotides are TGCGCCAGCAGCGCGGACAGCAGTGGCTACACCTTC.

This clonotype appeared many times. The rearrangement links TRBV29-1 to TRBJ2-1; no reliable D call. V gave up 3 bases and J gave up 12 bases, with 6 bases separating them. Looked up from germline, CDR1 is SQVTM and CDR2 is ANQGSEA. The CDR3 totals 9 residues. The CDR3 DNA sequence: TGCAGCGTTGACCAAGGGCAGTTCTTC. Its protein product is CSVDQGQFF.

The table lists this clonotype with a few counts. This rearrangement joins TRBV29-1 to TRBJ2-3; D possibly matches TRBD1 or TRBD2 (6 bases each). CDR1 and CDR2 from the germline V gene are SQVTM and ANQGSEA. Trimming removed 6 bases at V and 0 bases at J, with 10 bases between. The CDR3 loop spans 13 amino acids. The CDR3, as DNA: TGCAGCGTGCGGGACACCAGCACAGATACGCAGTATTTT. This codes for CSVRDTSTDTQYF.